What follows are 17 T cell receptor beta chains derived from one specimen sequenced in a study of PD-1 blockade in classical Hodgkin lymphoma. TCRdb keeps only in-frame clones here, not all; method: immunoSEQ multiplex PCR. The sample shows about 19,000 clones, approximately 73% of them seen only once. Indicated time point: cycle 4 day 1 (C4D1), after 6 weeks of nivolumab. All trial patients relapsed after autologous stem cell transplantation. The sample here was peripheral blood mononuclear cells (PBMCs), taken before the fourth cycle of nivolumab. The receptors come from a human donor with classical Hodgkin lymphoma.

V is TRBV19 and J is TRBJ2-1; 9 nucleotides line up with TRBD2. The CDR3 has 13 residues. Germline CDR1 is LNHDA and CDR2 is SQIVND (reference sequence). The junction had 5 bases not matched to a gene; V was cut back by 6 bases and J by 8 bases. CDR3 DNA sequence: TGTGCCAGTAGCGGACTAGCGATTTATGAGCAGTTCTTC. This translates into CASSGLAIYEQFF.

The CDR3 region is CASSVASAGGYTF. CDR3 coding DNA: TGTGCCAGCAGCGTAGCCTCGGCCGGTGGCTACACCTTC. This chain links TRBV9 with TRBJ1-2; D unresolved. The CDR3 totals 13 residues. Trimming pared 0 bases from V and 7 bases from J, leaving 10 bases between. Germline CDR1 reads SGDLS; CDR2 reads YYNGEE.

The chain links TRBV6-5 to TRBJ1-2, with D possibly TRBD1 on 6 matching bases. The V gene lost 5 bases and the J gene lost 5 bases, with 12 bases spanning the gap. The CDR3 is 13 amino acids. Looked up from germline, CDR1 is MNHEY and CDR2 is SVGAGI. CDR3 in DNA: TGTGCCAGCAGTCAACAGGGTTTGTATGGCTACACCTTC. Translation: CASSQQGLYGYTF.

The chain couples TRBV2 to TRBJ2-3; possibly TRBD1 for D (5 bases). CDR3 length: 12 amino acids. From germline, CDR1 is SNHLY and CDR2 FYNNEI. Trimming removed 6 bases from V and 8 bases from J, with 12 bases in between. This chain's CDR3 is CASSETVGTQYF. The CDR3 region has the DNA TGTGCCAGCAGCGAGACAGTAGGTACGCAGTATTTT.

The chain combines TRBV21-1 with TRBJ2-7; TRBD2 was called by the table and not checked on the DNA. TRBV21-1 is deemed a pseudogene. The CDR3 totals 16 residues. DNA of the CDR3: TGTGCCAGCAGCAAAGCGCTAGTGCCAGTGAGAAACGAGCAGTACGTC. Translating gives CASSKALVPVRNEQYV.

In its sample, this clone was seen a few times. The chain links TRBV6-6 to TRBJ2-5, with D possibly matching TRBD1 (6 bases). Germline CDR1 reads MNHNY; CDR2 reads SVGAGI (reference sequence). Between the trimmed V and J ends, which lost 5 bases and 5 bases, there was a span of 18 bases. This CDR3 has 15 residues. The CDR3 spells CASSPQGSFLETQYF. CDR3 nucleotides: TGTGCCAGCAGTCCCCAGGGGAGCTTTTTGGAGACCCAGTACTTC.

The V call is TRBV30, the J call TRBJ2-2, with D unclear. The CDR3 runs 11 residues. Germline lookup yields CDR1 GTSNPN and CDR2 SVGIG (reference sequence). V lost 4 bases, J lost 6 bases, and 6 bases lay in between. DNA for the CDR3: TGTGCCTGGAAGGCGGCCGGGGAGCTGTTTTTT. This translates into CAWKAAGELFF. The whole variable domain, filled in from reference TRBV30 and TRBJ2-2, reads SQTIHQWPATLVQPVGSPLSLECTVEGTSNPNLYWYRQAAGRGLQLLFYSVGIGQISSEVPQNLSASRPQDRQFILSSKKLLLSDSGFYLCAWKAAGELFFGEGSRLTVL.

The chain employs TRBV5-1 and TRBJ2-5; D not certain. V lost 3 bases and J lost 2, with 11 bases in between. This CDR3 has 14 residues. Germline V gene sequence: CDR1 SGHRS, CDR2 YFSETQ. CDR3 nucleotides: TGCGCCAGCAGCTCGACGGCTAGTCAAGAGACCCAGTACTTC. This codes for CASSSTASQETQYF.

The rearrangement uses TRBV6-1 and TRBJ1-3; D perhaps matches TRBD1 (6 bases). Per the germline V gene, CDR1 is MNHNS and CDR2 is SASEGT. The CDR3 loop spans 15 amino acids. Between the trimmed V and J ends, which lost 8 bases and 0 bases, there was a span of 14 bases. CDR3 amino acids: CASRGQSGSGNTIYF. CDR3 nucleotide sequence: TGTGCCAGCCGCGGACAGTCCGGCTCTGGAAACACCATATATTTT.

On this clone itself: A junction end diverges from the germline sequence, so it may reflect a read error. The chain joins TRBV6-6 to TRBJ1-4; D not resolved. Germline CDR1 and CDR2: MNHNY and SVGAGI (reference sequence). The CDR3 is 16 amino acids. CDR3 residues: CASTYLRPATNEKLFF. CDR3 in DNA: TGTGCCAGCACTTACCTTAGACCTGCAACTAATGAAAAACTGTTTTTT.

The V gene is TRBV5-4, the J gene TRBJ2-1; 13 bases align to TRBD2. V dropped 0 bases and J dropped 4; count of bases not matched to a gene: 10. CDR1 SGHNT and CDR2 YYREEE come from the germline V gene (reference sequence). The CDR3 contains 19 residues. The CDR3 reads CASSLGTSGRAERYNEQFF. In nucleotides, the CDR3 is TGTGCCAGCAGCTTGGGTACTAGCGGGAGGGCCGAGAGGTACAATGAGCAGTTCTTC.

The chain combines TRBV19 with TRBJ2-7; perhaps D is TRBD1 or TRBD2 (5 bases each). V was trimmed by 7 bases and J by 2 bases, leaving 9 bases between them. The CDR3 runs 12 residues. Per germline, CDR1 LNHDA and CDR2 SQIVND (reference sequence). The CDR3 reads CASKEGPYEQYF. In nucleotides, the CDR3 is TGTGCCAGTAAAGAGGGACCCTACGAGCAGTACTTC.

This clone occurred a few times. The V call is TRBV7-9, the J call TRBJ2-5; 7 positions agree with TRBD1. V was pared by 5 bases and J by 2 bases, with 8 bases of the junction left unmatched. CDR1 SEHNR and CDR2 FQNEAQ come from the germline V gene (reference sequence). The CDR3 sequence is 15 residues long. CDR3 coding DNA: TGTGCCAGCAGCCCCAGACCGACAGGGCAAGAGACCCAGTACTTC. Its translation is CASSPRPTGQETQYF. The entire variable domain, with the rest obtained from reference TRBV7-9 and TRBJ2-5, is as follows: DTGVSQNPRHKITKRGQNVTFRCDPISEHNRLYWYRQTLGQGPEFLTYFQNEAQLEKSRLLSDRFSAERPKGSFSTLEIQRTEQGDSAMYLCASSPRPTGQETQYFGPGTRLLVL.

The gene calls are TRBV10-2 and TRBJ2-2, with 9 bases that match TRBD2. Germline V lookup: CDR1 WSHSY, CDR2 SAAADI. The CDR3 contains 16 residues. V lost 4 bases to trimming and J lost 1 base; unmatched junction nucleotides: 4. The CDR3 spells CASSVAGAGNTGELFF. The CDR3 DNA is TGCGCCAGCAGTGTAGCGGGGGCCGGGAACACCGGGGAGCTGTTTTTT.

Sample share makes this clone medium-sized. The genes are TRBV29-1 and TRBJ2-1, with 11 bases lining up with TRBD2. V lost 3 bases to trimming and J lost 9 bases; unmatched junction nucleotides: 7. Germline V gene lookup returns CDR1 SQVTM and CDR2 ANQGSEA. This CDR3 is built from 14 residues. In DNA, the CDR3 is TGCAGCGTTGAGGTACTAGCGGGAGTTACTGAGCAGTTCTTC. Its translation is CSVEVLAGVTEQFF.

The gene calls are TRBV4-3 and TRBJ2-3; 7 nucleotides line up with TRBD1. Germline CDR1 is LGHNA and CDR2 is YSLEER. This CDR3 comprises 17 residues. V trimming: 0 bases; J trimming: 0 bases; junction bases outside the gene matches: 6. DNA for the CDR3: TGCGCCAGCAGCCAAGATCAGGCCAGGGGGAGCACAGATACGCAGTATTTT. It translates to CASSQDQARGSTDTQYF.

The chain joins TRBV27 to TRBJ2-7; D gene ambiguous. V lost 0 bases, J lost 0 bases, and 9 bases lay in between. Germline V gene lookup returns CDR1 MNHEY and CDR2 SMNVEV (reference sequence). The CDR3 loop spans 15 amino acids. The CDR3 nucleotides are TGTGCCAGCAGTTTATCACGCGTGCGCTCCTACGAGCAGTACTTC. This gives the protein CASSLSRVRSYEQYF.